One and the same sample provided the 14 T cell receptor beta chains below, sequenced in a study of control samples from healthy donors and cancer patients. The protocol was immunoSEQ multiplex PCR, while the TCRdb copy is restricted to in-frame clones and leaves out a portion. Counted here are about 130,000 clones, around 94% occurring once; the ten biggest clones make up approximately 14%. The specimen was PBMCs. These receptors originate from a man aged 60-69 years with colorectal cancer.

The chain couples TRBV15 to TRBJ2-7; D call uncertain. Germline V gene data show CDR1 as LNHNV and CDR2 as YYDKDF (reference sequence). The V end was cut by 0 bases, the J end by 4 bases, with 13 bases between. This CDR3 has 15 amino acids. CDR3 amino acids: CATSRERLTTYEQYF. For the CDR3, the DNA is TGTGCCACCAGCAGAGAGCGGCTGACGACTTACGAGCAGTACTTC.

The chain employs TRBV6-5 and TRBJ1-2, with 8 bases fitting TRBD1. The CDR3 is 15 amino acids. CDR1 and CDR2 (germline): MNHEY, SVGAGI. Unmatched junction bases numbered 11, after V lost 6 bases and J lost 5 bases. The CDR3 DNA follows: TGTGCCAGCAGAACCGAATACAGGGGGAAATATGGCTACACCTTC. It specifies CASRTEYRGKYGYTF.

This chain joins TRBV6-2 or TRBV6-3 and TRBJ1-5; D is ambiguous. V lost 2 bases to trimming and J lost 2 bases, with 16 bases between them. Germline CDR1 reads MNHEY; CDR2 reads SVGEGT. The CDR3 is 17 amino acids. The CDR3 DNA is TGTGCCAGCAGTTACCCTACGACTGGGATTGGCAATCAGCCCCAGCATTTT. It codes for CASSYPTTGIGNQPQHF.

The rearrangement joins TRBV12-3 or TRBV12-4 to TRBJ2-3; D not resolved. Trimming removed 4 bases at V and 7 bases at J, with 12 bases between. CDR3 size: 13 residues. In DNA, the CDR3 is TGTGCCAGCAGTTCATCCGGGCCCCATACGCAGTATTTT. Translating gives CASSSSGPHTQYF.

The chain couples TRBV5-1 to TRBJ1-6, with D maybe TRBD1 (5 bases). The V gene lost 4 bases and the J gene lost 9 bases, with 17 bases spanning the gap. The V gene's germline CDR1 is SGHRS and CDR2 YFSETQ. This CDR3 contains 15 residues. The CDR3 loop reads CASSPSQGGPSPLHF. The CDR3 DNA is TGCGCCAGCAGCCCCTCGCAGGGCGGACCTTCACCCCTCCACTTT. The whole variable domain, filled in from reference TRBV5-1 and TRBJ1-6, reads KAGVTQTPRYLIKTRGQQVTLSCSPISGHRSVSWYQQTPGQGLQFLFEYFSETQRNKGNFPGRFSGRQFSNSRSEMNVSTLELGDSALYLCASSPSQGGPSPLHFGNGTRLTVT.

The chain has TRBV15 and TRBJ1-1; TRBD1 agrees at 7 bases. The CDR3 covers 15 residues. V lost 0 bases and J lost 4; bases outside the gene matches: 5. The germline V gene encodes CDR1 LNHNV and CDR2 YYDKDF (reference sequence). CDR3 bases: TGTGCCACCAGCAGAGAGAAGGGGGCAAGCACTGAAGCTTTCTTT. This encodes CATSREKGASTEAFF.

This chain joins TRBV2 and TRBJ1-2, with 8 bases aligning to TRBD1. V lost 6 bases to trimming and J lost 2 bases; unmatched junction nucleotides: 5. The CDR3 extends over 14 amino acids. CDR1 SNHLY and CDR2 FYNNEI come from the germline V gene. The CDR3 DNA follows: TGTGCCAGCAGAAGGACAGGGAAAAACTATGGCTACACCTTC. Its protein is CASRRTGKNYGYTF.

V usage is TRBV6-2 or TRBV6-3 and J usage is TRBJ2-7, with TRBD1 matching 7 bases. Unmatched junction bases numbered 6, after V lost 5 bases and J lost 2 bases. This CDR3 region has 14 residues. The germline CDR1 and CDR2 sequences are MNHEY and SVGEGT. CDR3 in amino acids: CASSRTGIAYEQYF. The CDR3 coding sequence is TGTGCCAGCAGTCGGACAGGTATTGCCTACGAGCAGTACTTC.

The rearrangement uses TRBV4-1 and TRBJ1-2; TRBD1 is a possible D gene (5 bases). This CDR3 is 13 amino acids long. V was trimmed by 0 bases and J by 7 bases, leaving 9 bases between them. The germline CDR1 and CDR2 sequences are MGHRA and YSYEKL. The CDR3 nucleotides read TGCGCCAGCAGCCAAGATGCGGGGACTGGCTACACCTTC. Its translation is CASSQDAGTGYTF.

The rearrangement uses TRBV13 and TRBJ2-3; 7 bases are a match to TRBD2. This CDR3 region has 14 residues. Per the germline V gene, CDR1 is PRHDT and CDR2 is FYEKMQ (reference sequence). With 6 bases clipped from V and 1 base from J, the junction kept 4 bases outside the gene matches. CDR3 amino acids: CASRAAGRTDTQYF. CDR3 nucleotide sequence: TGTGCCAGCAGGGCAGCGGGGCGCACAGATACGCAGTATTTT.

A single count supports this clone. This chain joins TRBV5-1 and TRBJ1-1; 7 bases agree with TRBD1. This CDR3 has 15 residues. V shed 4 bases and J 0 bases; nucleotides not matched to a gene: 6. The germline gives CDR1 SGHRS, CDR2 YFSETQ. The CDR3 reads CASSPWGQMNTEAFF. DNA for the CDR3: TGCGCCAGCAGCCCGTGGGGACAGATGAACACTGAAGCTTTCTTT.

V and J are TRBV19 and TRBJ2-7; 7 positions match TRBD1. Trimming at V came to 3 bases and at J to 3 bases, leaving 5 bases not matched to a gene. The V gene's germline CDR1 is LNHDA and CDR2 SQIVND (reference sequence). The CDR3 spans 14 residues. The CDR3 DNA sequence: TGTGCCAGTAGTATCCAGGGGGTGGTCTACGAGCAGTACTTC. Its translation is CASSIQGVVYEQYF.

The chain links TRBV5-1 to TRBJ2-3; D ambiguous. The germline gives CDR1 SGHRS, CDR2 YFSETQ. With 1 base removed from V and 4 bases from J, the gap between germline ends came to 10 bases. The CDR3 spans 14 residues. As DNA, the CDR3 is TGCGCCAGCAGCTTGTCGACACACGCAGATACGCAGTATTTT. Its protein is CASSLSTHADTQYF.

The rearrangement joins TRBV11-1 to TRBJ2-7; D is unclear. Looked up from germline, CDR1 is SGHAT and CDR2 is FQDESV (reference sequence). This CDR3 contains 14 residues. Trimming took 4 bases from V and 2 from J, leaving 12 bases between them. The CDR3 spells CASSSDPSAYEQYF. CDR3 nucleotide sequence: TGTGCCAGCAGCTCTGATCCGTCCGCCTACGAGCAGTACTTC. The full variable domain, its missing parts supplied by reference TRBV11-1 and TRBJ2-7, is EAEVAQSPRYKITEKSQAVAFWCDPISGHATLYWYRQILGQGPELLVQFQDESVVDDSQLPKDRFSAERLKGVDSTLKIQPAELGDSAMYLCASSSDPSAYEQYFGPGTRLTVT.